The 14 T cell receptor beta chains given below trace back to one sample, sequenced in a study of cytomegalovirus exposure and HLA in healthy donors. PCR employed 60 Vbeta and 13 Jbeta primers. Sequencing used immunoSEQ multiplex PCR; TCRdb keeps in-frame clones, though not all of them. The repertoire consists of roughly 110,000 clones, with roughly 70% occurring once and the leading ten covering about 15%. The specimen was PBMCs. The origin of the receptors is a woman aged 40 to 49 in good health and CMV-seropositive.

The rearrangement joins TRBV4-1 to TRBJ1-5; no clear D gene. V was pared by 4 bases and J by 2 bases, with 15 bases between. The CDR3 spans 16 residues. Germline V CDR1 and CDR2: MGHRA, YSYEKL. In DNA form, the CDR3 reads TGCGCCAGCAGCCCAAGAGGAGGCCTGGGCAATCAGCCCCAGCATTTT. Its protein product is CASSPRGGLGNQPQHF.

The V call is TRBV4-3, the J call TRBJ2-3; 8 bases agree with TRBD2. V lost 4 bases to trimming and J lost 4 bases; unmatched junction nucleotides: 13. Germline CDR1 reads LGHNA; CDR2 reads YSLEER. This CDR3 is built from 17 residues. This CDR3 reads CASSRLSGSGGPDTQYF. CDR3 nucleotides: TGCGCCAGCAGCCGACTATCGGGCAGCGGGGGACCAGATACGCAGTATTTT.

The rearrangement links TRBV4-3 to TRBJ2-2; TRBD1 might be the D (6 bases). The V gene lost 0 bases and the J gene lost 0 bases, with 8 bases spanning the gap. Germline CDR1 reads LGHNA; CDR2 reads YSLEER. The CDR3 sequence is 16 residues long. DNA for the CDR3: TGCGCCAGCAGCCAAGATTACAGGGCGAACACCGGGGAGCTGTTTTTT. Amino acids: CASSQDYRANTGELFF.

This clone was seen once. The V gene is TRBV2, the J gene TRBJ1-4; possible D gene TRBD1, 5 bases. This CDR3 is built from 15 residues. Germline V gene sequence: CDR1 SNHLY, CDR2 FYNNEI. The V gene lost 6 bases and the J gene lost 5 bases, with 16 bases spanning the gap. This CDR3 reads CASRTGGGKNEKLFF. For the CDR3, the DNA is TGTGCCAGCAGGACCGGGGGGGGGAAAAATGAAAAACTGTTTTTT.

The V gene is TRBV7-2, the J gene TRBJ2-7; 8 bases match TRBD2. The CDR3 runs 14 residues. The V segment lost 3 bases and the J segment 4 bases; nucleotides outside the gene matches: 5. Germline V lookup: CDR1 SGHTA, CDR2 FQGNSA. CDR3 sequence: CASSFATSAYEQYF. The CDR3 DNA is TGTGCCAGCAGCTTCGCGACTAGCGCTTACGAGCAGTACTTC.

J is TRBJ1-2 and V is TRBV6-5; 8 positions agree with TRBD1. The CDR3 is made up of 15 amino acids. In germline, CDR1 is MNHEY, CDR2 SVGAGI. V shed 0 bases, J shed 4 bases, and the junction held 4 bases outside the gene matches. CDR3 sequence: CASSYSLQGAYGYTF. For the CDR3, the DNA is TGTGCCAGCAGTTACTCGTTGCAGGGGGCCTATGGCTACACCTTC.

The V gene is TRBV5-1, the J gene TRBJ1-2; TRBD1 aligns across 7 bases. Trimming took 0 bases from V and 7 from J; bases not matched to a gene: 6. The germline V gene encodes CDR1 SGHRS and CDR2 YFSETQ. The CDR3 extends over 14 amino acids. Written as DNA, the CDR3 is TGCGCCAGCAGCTTGGAGGGGGCGCGCCGTGGCTACACCTTC. This gives the protein CASSLEGARRGYTF.

The chain links TRBV9 to TRBJ1-2; 11 nucleotides agree with TRBD1. The CDR3 has 17 residues. With V trimmed by 5 bases and J by 6 bases, 15 bases remained unmatched. Germline V lookup: CDR1 SGDLS, CDR2 YYNGEE. CDR3 residues: CASRQGRTGGVGDGYTF. The CDR3 DNA reads TGTGCCAGCAGGCAAGGACGGACAGGGGGCGTAGGGGATGGCTACACCTTC.

The genes are TRBV6-5 and TRBJ2-7, with a tentative D call TRBD2 (6 bases). The germline V gene encodes CDR1 MNHEY and CDR2 SVGAGI. Trimming took 2 bases from V and 2 from J, leaving 10 bases between them. The CDR3 covers 14 residues. This CDR3 reads CASSYGGDTYEQYF. In nucleotides, the CDR3 is TGTGCCAGCAGTTACGGCGGGGATACCTACGAGCAGTACTTC.

The J gene is TRBJ2-5, the V gene TRBV7-8, with 7 positions matching TRBD2. The CDR3 is 15 amino acids. CDR1 and CDR2 (germline): SGHVS, FQNEAQ. The J segment lost 3 bases and the V segment lost 0 bases, leaving 4 bases of the junction unmatched. The CDR3 bases are TGTGCCAGCAGCTTAGCGTGGCTAGCGGAAGAGACCCAGTACTTC. Translating gives CASSLAWLAEETQYF.

J is TRBJ1-3 and V is TRBV23-1, with D tentatively TRBD1 (5 bases). TRBV23-1 is filed as an ORF, its function uncertain. The CDR3 covers 18 residues. With 0 bases removed from V and 0 bases from J, the gap between germline ends came to 15 bases. DNA of the CDR3: TGCGCCAGCAGTCAATCATGGGAGGGGCCTAACTCTGGAAACACCATATATTTT. Amino acids: CASSQSWEGPNSGNTIYF.

This chain joins TRBV9 and TRBJ1-2; D is undetermined. This CDR3 is built from 15 residues. The germline V gene has CDR1 SGDLS and CDR2 YYNGEE. V lost 2 bases, J lost 6 bases, and 17 bases lay in between. The CDR3 coding sequence is TGTGCCAGCAGCGTGAGCCTAATCCCCGCCAATGGCTACACCTTC. Translation gives CASSVSLIPANGYTF.

The J gene is TRBJ2-1, the V gene TRBV30; D might be TRBD1 (7 bases). The CDR3 runs 15 residues. Germline V lookup: CDR1 GTSNPN, CDR2 SVGIG (reference sequence). Trimming left V 7 bases short and J 7 bases short, with 23 bases between. The CDR3 nucleotides read TGTGCCTCCCAGGGAGGCAGGGGGAAGGTAAATGAGCAGTTCTTC. Encoded protein: CASQGGRGKVNEQFF.

The chain uses TRBV6-1 and TRBJ2-4; TRBD2 is a possible D gene (6 bases). The length of the CDR3 is 16 residues. Germline CDR1 and CDR2: MNHNS and SASEGT. V lost 2 bases to trimming and J lost 6 bases, with 17 bases between them. CDR3 protein: CASSELGGAPGNIQYF. The CDR3 DNA reads TGTGCCAGCAGTGAATTGGGAGGCGCCCCGGGAAACATTCAGTACTTC.